The clone carrying this T cell receptor beta chain has a handful of counts. This record comes from a study of T-cell reconstitution after alpha-beta-depleted transplantation in children. The V end was cut by 9 bases, the J end by 4 bases, with 14 bases between. The CDR3 covers 13 residues. Germline CDR1 SNHLY, CDR2 FYNNEI. A library of TCRbeta sequences, prepared with unique molecular identifiers, was generated. TCRdb re-derived calls from the PCR reads in MiXCR, one entry per CDR3 protein. The data contain under 450,000 distinct CDR3 sequences, 10% to 15% of them seen just once; the ten biggest clones take up approximately 4.2%.

The sample in question was PBMCs, obtained from the stem cell graft. This TCR came from a human donor who donated a stem cell graft to a child with Fanconi anemia. The rearrangement links TRBV2 to TRBJ2-3, with a weak D call TRBD2 (6 bases). The DNA for the CDR3 is TGTGCCAGGGGACCCACGGGAGCAGATACGCAGTATTTT. Protein: CARGPTGADTQYF.